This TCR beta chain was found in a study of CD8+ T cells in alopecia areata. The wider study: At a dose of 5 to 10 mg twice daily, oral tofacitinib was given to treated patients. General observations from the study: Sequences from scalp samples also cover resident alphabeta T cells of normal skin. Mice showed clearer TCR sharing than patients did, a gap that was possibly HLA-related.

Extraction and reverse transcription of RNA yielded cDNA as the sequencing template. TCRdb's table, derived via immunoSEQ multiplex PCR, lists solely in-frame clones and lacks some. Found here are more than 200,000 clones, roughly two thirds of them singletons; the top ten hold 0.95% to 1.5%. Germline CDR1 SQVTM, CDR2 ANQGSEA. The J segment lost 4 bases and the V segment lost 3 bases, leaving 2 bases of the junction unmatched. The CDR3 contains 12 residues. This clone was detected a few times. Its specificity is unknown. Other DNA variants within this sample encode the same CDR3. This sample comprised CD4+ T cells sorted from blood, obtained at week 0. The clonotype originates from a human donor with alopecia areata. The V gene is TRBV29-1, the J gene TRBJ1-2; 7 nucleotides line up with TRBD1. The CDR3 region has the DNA TGCAGCGTTGACAGGGGGAGCTATGGCTACACCTTC. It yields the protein CSVDRGSYGYTF.